The TCR beta chain under discussion was sequenced for a study of radiotherapy plus CTLA-4 blockade in lung cancer (dated by TCRdb to 2016 to 2019). About the investigation overall: Objective responses were observed in approximately 19% of enrolled patients, and disease control was achieved in roughly 29%. Findings and caveats that apply to the study as a whole: After treatment with radiotherapy and ipilimumab, TCR clones that originated in tumors expanded in peripheral blood. The strongest predictors of response were reported to be early dynamic shifts in blood T cell clones along with a rise in serum interferon-beta following radiation.

The library was produced with the immunoSEQ multiplex PCR assay. TCRdb provides this immuneACCESS table in a form limited to in-frame rearrangements. Some clones are lacking; in checked studies, under half of them reflect an unresolved V gene, and why the rest are absent is not known. This sample lists about 62,000 clones; around 77% were detected once. Around 4.8% of the sample rests with the top ten. CDR1 is given as SGHRS and CDR2 as YFSETQ, both from the germline V gene. At the junction V is shortened by 0 bases and J by 1 base, with 8 bases in between. Reading from cysteine to phenylalanine, the CDR3 counts 15 amino acids. Only the CDR3 portion is preserved as DNA: 45 bases, with reading frame beginning at the first base. The study evaluated CTLA-4 blockade (ipilimumab) given together with focal radiation therapy in patients who had chemo-refractory metastatic non-small-cell lung cancer. As regards this clone: The antigen this receptor binds is unknown. The record has no base qualities; no much larger clone is one base away.

This clonotype originated in a human donor with non-small cell lung cancer who had a complete response to radiotherapy plus ipilimumab. The source was peripheral blood, collected from a patient treated with radiotherapy plus ipilimumab. The chain is made from TRBV5-1 and TRBJ1-3; the D gene remains uncertain. The encoded CDR3 is CASSLGASSGNTIYF. The DNA sequence reads TGCGCCAGCAGCTTGGGGGCCTCTTCTGGAAACACCATATATTTT.